Below, 18 T cell receptor beta chains from the same sample are listed, as sequenced in a study of blood T cell repertoires in COVID-19 (dated by TCRdb to between 2020 and 2021). Library preparation employed the immunoSEQ multiplex PCR assay. TCRdb mirrors the immuneACCESS table, restricted to in-frame sequences. Some clones are absent from its copies; in checked studies, under half trace to an unresolved V gene, and the reason for the others is unknown. The sample table shows about 170,000 clones, and approximately 85% are seen once. The ten largest clones capture roughly 1.3% of the sample. The sequenced material came from peripheral blood. These receptors were taken from a man aged 60 to 75 who had recovered from COVID-19.

V is TRBV1 and J is TRBJ2-7; whether TRBD2, the table's D call, matches the DNA was not checked. TRBV1 is termed a pseudogene. The CDR3 covers 8 residues. CDR3 in amino acids: CTSLGGFF. The CDR3 coding sequence is TGCACCAGCTTGGGAGGGTTTTTC.

J is TRBJ2-7 and V is TRBV18, with 8 bases fitting TRBD1. The junction had 3 bases not matched to a gene; V was cut back by 5 bases and J by 3 bases. This CDR3 comprises 13 residues. Germline CDR1 and CDR2: KGHSH and LQKENI. CDR3 amino acids: CASSTGQVYEQYF. CDR3 sequence (DNA): TGTGCCAGCTCAACGGGACAGGTCTACGAGCAGTACTTC.

The V and J genes are TRBV29-1 and TRBJ1-3; 7 nucleotides match TRBD1. V was pared by 7 bases and J by 0 bases, with 3 bases of the junction left unmatched. CDR3 size: 13 residues. CDR1 is SQVTM, CDR2 ANQGSEA, per germline. In DNA form, the CDR3 reads TGCAGCGCGTGGACAGGCTCTGGAAACACCATATATTTT. Amino acid sequence: CSAWTGSGNTIYF.

This clone was picked up a small number of times. V gene TRBV7-9 combines with J gene TRBJ2-2; 7 bases are shared with TRBD1. This CDR3 contains 17 residues. Germline V gene lookup returns CDR1 SEHNR and CDR2 FQNEAQ (reference sequence). J was trimmed by 0 bases and V by 3 bases; bases with no gene match: 7. The CDR3 here is CASSFRGRSANTGELFF. The CDR3 DNA is TGTGCCAGCAGCTTTAGGGGGCGAAGCGCGAACACCGGGGAGCTGTTTTTT.

This sequence joins TRBV29-1 and TRBJ1-2; tentative D call: TRBD1 (5 bases). V lost 4 bases and J lost 8, with 14 bases in between. The CDR3 totals 12 residues. Germline CDR1 SQVTM, CDR2 ANQGSEA. The CDR3 sequence: CSVGRDFQGYTF. The CDR3 coding sequence is TGCAGCGTTGGAAGGGACTTTCAGGGCTACACCTTC. The full variable domain, completed using reference TRBV29-1 and TRBJ1-2, is SAVISQKPSRDICQRGTSLTIQCQVDSQVTMMFWYRQQPGQSLTLIATANQGSEATYESGFVIDKFPISRPNLTFSTLTVSNMSPEDSSIYLCSVGRDFQGYTFGSGTRLTVV.

The rearrangement uses TRBV10-3 and TRBJ2-7, with 9 bases that match TRBD1. Trimming took 5 bases from V and 4 from J; bases not matched to a gene: 6. This CDR3 comprises 14 residues. The germline V gene encodes CDR1 ENHRY and CDR2 SYGVKD. The CDR3 coding sequence is TGTGCCATCAGTAGTACAGGGGGCCTGTACGAGCAGTACTTC. Amino acids: CAISSTGGLYEQYF.

This clone was recorded a few times. This CDR3 is CATSSGPEGLNTGELFF. The CDR3 nucleotides are TGTGCCACCAGCAGTGGGCCGGAGGGACTGAACACCGGGGAGCTGTTTTTT. The rearrangement links TRBV15 to TRBJ2-2; maybe TRBD2 (6 bases). Germline V gives CDR1 LNHNV, CDR2 YYDKDF (reference sequence). The CDR3 spans 17 residues. Deletions cut 3 bases from V and 1 base from J, with 15 bases between. Combining the CDR3 with reference TRBV15 and TRBJ2-2 gives the whole variable domain DAMVIQNPRYQVTQFGKPVTLSCSQTLNHNVMYWYQQKSSQAPKLLFHYYDKDFNNEADTPDNFQSRRPNTSFCFLDIRSPGLGDTAMYLCATSSGPEGLNTGELFFGEGSRLTVL.

This chain connects TRBV30 to TRBJ2-3, with 11 positions matching TRBD1. CDR1 is GTSNPN, CDR2 SVGIG, per germline (reference sequence). There are 13 residues in the CDR3. V lost 7 bases to trimming and J lost 4 bases; unmatched junction nucleotides: 4. CDR3 DNA: TGTGCCTCCGGGACAGGGGGTCCAGATACGCAGTATTTT. It yields the protein CASGTGGPDTQYF.

This sequence joins TRBV15 and TRBJ1-1; no firm D call. CDR1 is LNHNV and CDR2 is YYDKDF in the germline V gene (reference sequence). This CDR3 is 14 amino acids long. Trimming left V 5 bases short and J 0 bases short, with 10 bases between. The CDR3 reads CATSAALMNTEAFF. The CDR3 nucleotides read TGTGCCACCAGCGCGGCCCTCATGAACACTGAAGCTTTCTTT.

The genes are TRBV18 and TRBJ2-3; 8 nucleotides line up with TRBD2. With 6 bases clipped from V and 2 bases from J, the junction kept 7 bases outside the gene matches. The CDR3 runs 15 residues. The germline CDR1 and CDR2 sequences are KGHSH and LQKENI. CDR3 DNA: TGTGCCAGCTCGCTTGGACTAGCCCCCACAGATACGCAGTATTTT. Its protein product is CASSLGLAPTDTQYF.

V and J are TRBV14 and TRBJ1-2, with 9 bases matching TRBD1. Per germline, CDR1 SGHDN and CDR2 FVKESK. This CDR3 contains 16 residues. V lost 2 bases, J lost 2 bases, and 6 bases stayed unmatched. The CDR3 DNA is TGTGCCAGCAGCCAAAGATCGGGACAGGGAAACTATGGCTACACCTTC. Its translation: CASSQRSGQGNYGYTF.

This clone has only one observation. V usage is TRBV7-9 and J usage is TRBJ1-1; 7 bases align to TRBD1. Per the germline V gene, CDR1 is SEHNR and CDR2 is FQNEAQ (reference sequence). V shed 3 bases, J shed 4 bases, and the junction held 8 bases outside the gene matches. CDR3 length: 15 amino acids. The CDR3 nucleotides are TGTGCCAGCAGCTTGATGCAGGGGGACGGCACTGAAGCTTTCTTT. It codes for CASSLMQGDGTEAFF.

This chain connects TRBV4-2 to TRBJ2-5; 13 bases match TRBD2. Germline values: CDR1 LGHNA, CDR2 YNFKEQ. The CDR3 extends over 19 amino acids. J was trimmed by 4 bases and V by 4 bases; bases with no gene match: 15. CDR3 in DNA: TGTGCCAGCAGCCCGACTAGCGGGGGGATTTTATTCGGTATAGAGACCCAGTACTTC. This encodes CASSPTSGGILFGIETQYF.

The chain joins TRBV19 to TRBJ2-5; TRBD2 aligns across 8 bases. Losses at the gene ends were 6 bases for V and 8 bases for J; bases not matched to a gene: 14. The CDR3 consists of 15 residues. Germline V gene data show CDR1 as LNHDA and CDR2 as SQIVND (reference sequence). CDR3 sequence: CASSLGRGLAGTQYF. The CDR3, as DNA: TGTGCCAGTAGCCTTGGGCGAGGGCTAGCGGGTACCCAGTACTTC.

The chain combines TRBV5-5 with TRBJ1-1; D is unclear. Germline-derived CDR1 and CDR2 are SGHKS and YYEKEE (reference sequence). This CDR3 spans 14 amino acids. V was trimmed by 0 bases and J by 0 bases, leaving 6 bases between them. The CDR3 DNA follows: TGTGCCAGCAGCTTGGGACTGCTGAACACTGAAGCTTTCTTT. It yields the protein CASSLGLLNTEAFF.

The V call is TRBV6-5, the J call TRBJ1-6; 7 positions match TRBD1. The CDR3 runs 12 residues. Germline lookup yields CDR1 MNHEY and CDR2 SVGAGI. The V gene end was trimmed by 8 bases and the J gene end by 6 bases; junction bases not matched to a gene: 1. CDR3 in amino acids: CASRQGNSPLHF. The CDR3 DNA is TGTGCCAGCCGACAGGGTAATTCACCCCTCCACTTT.

The rearrangement links TRBV2 to TRBJ1-5; D is undetermined. V was clipped by 4 bases and J by 4 bases, with 14 bases between them. The CDR3 is 15 residues long. The V gene's germline CDR1 is SNHLY and CDR2 FYNNEI. The CDR3 region has the DNA TGTGCCAGCAGTGGCATCAACAGCTTTAATCAGCCCCAGCATTTT. This sequence encodes CASSGINSFNQPQHF.

The V and J genes are TRBV5-4 and TRBJ2-2; 7 bases fit TRBD2. Trimming took 3 bases from V and 4 from J; bases not matched to a gene: 6. This CDR3 has 15 residues. The V gene's germline CDR1 is SGHNT and CDR2 YYREEE (reference sequence). The CDR3 loop reads CASSSPREATGELFF. CDR3 bases: TGTGCCAGCAGCTCACCCCGGGAGGCCACCGGGGAGCTGTTTTTT.